This TCR beta chain was identified in a study of blood T cells in healthy people across ages. This clonotype occurred a few times. Alongside a J-beta primer mix, a sample-barcoded 5' primer served in a second PCR lasting about 7 to 11 cycles. TCRdb independently ran MiXCR on the 5' RACE reads; one entry per CDR3 protein. The sample has about 1.4 million distinct CDR3 sequences, 59% seen once. Germline-derived CDR1 and CDR2 are SQVTM and ANQGSEA. V was clipped by 7 bases and J by 5 bases; unmatched bases: 10. The CDR3 has 13 amino acids. The TCR was taken from a man younger than 35 in good health. The sample was blood. The chain carries TRBV29-1 and TRBJ1-1; 7 bases align to TRBD1. CDR3 DNA sequence: TGCAGCGGTGGGGCAGGGGGAGGTACTGAAGCTTTCTTT. Translating it yields CSGGAGGGTEAFF.